Included here is one TCR beta chain sequence, with context. Its antigen remains unidentified. Per-nucleotide qualities are absent, and no much larger clonotype sits a single base away. As encoded in the germline V gene, CDR1 is SNHLY while CDR2 is FYNNEI. Germline trimming: 2 bases from V, 0 bases from J; junction bases outside gene matches: 0. The CDR3 runs 15 amino acids, cysteine and phenylalanine included. Left in the record is the CDR3 DNA by itself, 45 bases read in frame from the first base. This sample stems from a study of control samples from healthy donors and cancer patients (dated by TCRdb to the early 2020s). The library relied on the immunoSEQ multiplex PCR assay. TCRdb provides this immuneACCESS table in a form limited to in-frame rearrangements. Some clones are lacking; in checked studies, under half of them reflect an unresolved V gene, and why the rest are absent is not known. A total of some 20,000 clones appear in this sample, about 88% of them only once. The ten largest clones take up roughly 8.8% of the sample.

Sequencing was done on a sample of PBMCs. In this chain, TRBV2 is recombined with TRBJ1-4, with 7 bases matching TRBD1. This receptor was taken from a woman aged 55-75 years with head and neck cancer. The nucleotide sequence is given as TGTGCCAGCAGTGAACAGGGGGCAACTAATGAAAAACTGTTTTTT. Translated, it reads CASSEQGATNEKLFF.